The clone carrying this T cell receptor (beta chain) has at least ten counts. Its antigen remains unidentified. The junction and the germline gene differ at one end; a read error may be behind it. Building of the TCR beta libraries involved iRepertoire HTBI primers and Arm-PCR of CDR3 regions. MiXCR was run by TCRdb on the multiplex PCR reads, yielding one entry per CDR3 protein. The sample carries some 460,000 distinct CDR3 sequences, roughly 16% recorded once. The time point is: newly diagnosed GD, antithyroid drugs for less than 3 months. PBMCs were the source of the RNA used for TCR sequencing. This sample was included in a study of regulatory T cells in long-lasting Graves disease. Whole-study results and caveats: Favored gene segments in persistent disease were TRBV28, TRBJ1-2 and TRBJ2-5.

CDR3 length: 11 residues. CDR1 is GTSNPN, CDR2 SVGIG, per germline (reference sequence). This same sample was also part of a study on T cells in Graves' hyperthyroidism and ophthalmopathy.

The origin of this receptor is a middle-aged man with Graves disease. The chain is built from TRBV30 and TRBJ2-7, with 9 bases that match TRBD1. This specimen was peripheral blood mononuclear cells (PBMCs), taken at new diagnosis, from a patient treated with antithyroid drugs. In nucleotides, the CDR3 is TGTGCCTGGAGAACCACGGACAGGGGAGGGTTC. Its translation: CAWRTTDRGGF.